A selection of T cell receptor beta chains follows, all from one sample in a study of blood T cell repertoires in COVID-19. Produced via immunoSEQ multiplex PCR; TCRdb's table is partial and in-frame only. The sample has approximately 100,000 clones; over 75% are singletons. Sequencing input: peripheral blood. The receptors stem from a human donor in a cohort sampled during active COVID-19. The CDR3 runs from the conserved cysteine through the conserved F or W. D genes are given only for firm matches. Part of the rows lack a size; the others show once, few, many or a class for expanded clones.

J: TRBJ1-1; D: TRBD1; V: TRBV2; size: once; DNA: TGTGCCAGCAGGGCTGACAGGGGAACTGAAGCTTTCTTT; CDR3: CASRADRGTEAFF
J: TRBJ1-1; D: NA; V: TRBV7-9; size: NA; DNA: TGTGCCAGCAGCTGGGGGGAGGCTGAAGCTTTCTTT; CDR3: CASSWGEAEAFF
J: TRBJ2-1; D: TRBD1; V: TRBV15; size: NA; DNA: TGTGCCACCAGCAGAGGATGGAAGGGGACAGAGGGGTTCTTC; CDR3: CATSRGWKGTEGFF
J: TRBJ1-2; D: TRBD1; V: TRBV28; size: NA; DNA: TGTGCCAGCAGTACCACCTCCGGGACAGGGTTTTTTTATGGCTACACCTTC; CDR3: CASSTTSGTGFFYGYTF
J: TRBJ2-7; D: NA; V: TRBV12-5; size: NA; DNA: TGTGCTAGTGGTCCAGCACAGGGTGAAGAGCAGTACTTC; CDR3: CASGPAQGEEQYF
J: TRBJ2-2; D: NA; V: TRBV13; size: NA; DNA: TGTGCCAGCAGCGACTTATCTTGGGGCACAACGAACACCGGGGAGCTGTTTTTT; CDR3: CASSDLSWGTTNTGELFF
J: TRBJ2-1; D: TRBD2; V: TRBV2; size: NA; DNA: TGTGCCAGCGGACAGGGACTAGCGCTTTACAATGAGCAGTTCTTC; CDR3: CASGQGLALYNEQFF
J: TRBJ1-1; D: NA; V: TRBV14; size: NA; DNA: TGTGCCAGCAGCCAATACATGAACACTGAAGCTTTCTTT; CDR3: CASSQYMNTEAFF
J: TRBJ1-2; D: NA; V: TRBV29-1; size: NA; DNA: TGCAGCGTTGAAGACGGAGCGTATGGCTACACCTTC; CDR3: CSVEDGAYGYTF
J: TRBJ2-2; D: NA; V: TRBV9; size: NA; DNA: TGTGCCAGCAGCGTAGAGGGGCTTGATGGGGAGCTGTTTTTT; CDR3: CASSVEGLDGELFF
J: TRBJ2-3; D: NA; V: TRBV28; size: NA; DNA: TGTGCCAGCAGTTTGGGGCAGGACACAGATACGCAGTATTTT; CDR3: CASSLGQDTDTQYF
J: TRBJ1-2; D: NA; V: TRBV4-1; size: NA; DNA: TGCGCCAGCAGCCCCGACTCGGCAGGGGTATATGGCTACACCTTC; CDR3: CASSPDSAGVYGYTF
J: TRBJ1-5; D: NA; V: TRBV10-3; size: NA; DNA: TGTGCCATATCCAGGGGAGATAGCAATCAGCCCCAGCATTTT; CDR3: CAISRGDSNQPQHF
J: TRBJ2-5; D: NA; V: TRBV15; size: NA; DNA: TGTGCCACCAGGCAGGCTCAAGAGACCCAGTACTTC; CDR3: CATRQAQETQYF
J: TRBJ1-3; D: NA; V: TRBV6-5; size: NA; DNA: TGTGCCAGCGGGCGCCATCGAAACACCATATATTTT; CDR3: CASGRHRNTIYF
J: TRBJ2-7; D: NA; V: TRBV10-3; size: NA; DNA: TGTGCCATCAGTGAGTCCGAGCGGGCGCCTCCGGGGGAGCAGTACTTC; CDR3: CAISESERAPPGEQYF
J: TRBJ2-1; D: TRBD2; V: TRBV6-6; size: NA; DNA: TGTGCCAGCAGCCGCGGACTAGCGGGATACAATGAGCAGTTCTTC; CDR3: CASSRGLAGYNEQFF
J: TRBJ1-3; D: NA; V: TRBV28; size: few; DNA: TGTGCCAGCAGTTTTGGACAGGGAAACACCATATATTTT; CDR3: CASSFGQGNTIYF
J: TRBJ1-6; D: NA; V: TRBV7-9; size: few; DNA: TGTGCCAGCAGACACGATGTCAAGGGCAGGGGCCCCAATTCACCCCTCCACTTT; CDR3: CASRHDVKGRGPNSPLHF
J: TRBJ1-5; D: NA; V: TRBV24-1; size: once; DNA: TGTGCCACCAGTGATGGCCCCCTGCCCCAGCATTTT; CDR3: CATSDGPLPQHF
J: TRBJ2-3; D: TRBD2; V: TRBV2; size: NA; DNA: TGTGCCAGCAGTGAAGGGAGACTAGCGAGCACAGATACGCAGTATTTT; CDR3: CASSEGRLASTDTQYF
J: TRBJ1-3; D: NA; V: TRBV3-1/TRBV3-2; size: NA; DNA: TGTGCCAGCAGCCATGCAGGGAACGCTGGAAACACCATATATTTT; CDR3: CASSHAGNAGNTIYF
J: TRBJ2-1; D: TRBD2; V: TRBV10-1; size: NA; DNA: TGCGCCAGCGCCACCGGACTAGCGGGTCGCAATGAGCAGTTCTTC; CDR3: CASATGLAGRNEQFF
J: TRBJ2-1; D: TRBD1; V: TRBV14; size: NA; DNA: TGTGCCAGCAGTCCAGACGACAGGGATTTGGACAATGAGCAGTTCTTC; CDR3: CASSPDDRDLDNEQFF
J: TRBJ1-5; D: NA; V: TRBV20-1; size: few; DNA: TGCAGTGCTAGTCCCGGACAGTTTACCTTAAACAATCAGCCCCAGCATTTT; CDR3: CSASPGQFTLNNQPQHF
J: TRBJ1-4; D: TRBD1; V: TRBV25-1; size: few; DNA: TGTGCCAGCAGTGAATTGGGGACAGGAGCACTGAATGAAAAACTGTTTTTT; CDR3: CASSELGTGALNEKLFF
J: TRBJ1-1; D: NA; V: TRBV19; size: NA; DNA: TGTGCCAGTAGTATTGGACAACACACTGAAGCTTTCTTT; CDR3: CASSIGQHTEAFF
J: TRBJ1-2; D: NA; V: TRBV28; size: NA; DNA: TGTGCCAGCAGTTTACCGGGGTGGGGTATCCAGCCTTCAAACTATGGCTACACCTTC; CDR3: CASSLPGWGIQPSNYGYTF